Presented here are 2 T cell receptor beta chains from one specimen sequenced in a study of radiotherapy plus CTLA-4 blockade in lung cancer. The protocol was immunoSEQ multiplex PCR, while the TCRdb copy is restricted to in-frame clones and leaves out a portion. The sample holds fewer than 65,000 clones; around four fifths are singletons and the top ten take roughly 6%. The starting material was peripheral blood, obtained from a patient treated with radiotherapy plus ipilimumab. These receptor sequences come from a human donor with non-small cell lung cancer whose response to radiotherapy plus ipilimumab could not be evaluated.

This clone occurred once. This chain joins TRBV5-1 and TRBJ2-2; TRBD2 matches 8 bases. CDR1 and CDR2 (germline): SGHRS, YFSETQ. V was pared by 3 bases and J by 0 bases, with 10 bases of the junction left unmatched. The CDR3 runs 18 residues. Here the CDR3 reads CASSSWTSQLSNTGELFF. CDR3 DNA: TGCGCCAGCAGCTCCTGGACTAGCCAACTCTCGAACACCGGGGAGCTGTTTTTT.

This rearrangement joins TRBV14 to TRBJ2-3, with 7 bases fitting TRBD2. CDR3 size: 16 residues. Germline V gene lookup returns CDR1 SGHDN and CDR2 FVKESK. Germline trimming cut 4 bases from V and 2 bases from J; bases unmatched to any gene: 9. CDR3 sequence (DNA): TGTGCCAGCAGCCCCCGGGCGGGAGTTATCACAGATACGCAGTATTTT. It specifies CASSPRAGVITDTQYF.